These 27 T cell receptor beta chains share one sample of origin, sequenced in a study of blood T cell repertoires in COVID-19 (dated by TCRdb to the early 2020s). The library was obtained by the immunoSEQ multiplex PCR assay. Imported from immuneACCESS, the table was reduced by TCRdb to in-frame sequences with V and J called. These copies leave out some clones; in studies compared against another copy, an unresolved V gene accounts for under half, and the cause of the remainder is not known. Recorded for this sample are 450,000 or so clones; about 90% of them occurred a single time. The top ten clones comprise roughly 0.66% of the sample. The specimen was PBMCs or T cells enriched from blood (not recorded which). Receptors originate from a man aged 18 to 29 who had recovered from COVID-19.

The V gene is TRBV5-1, the J gene TRBJ1-6; TRBD1 matches 9 bases. The CDR3 sequence is 14 residues long. Germline V CDR1 and CDR2: SGHRS, YFSETQ. CDR3 sequence reads: CPQGQGDYNSPLHF. CDR3 in DNA: TGCCCACAGGGACAGGGCGATTATAATTCACCCCTCCACTTT. Together with reference TRBV5-1 and TRBJ1-6, the CDR3 gives the full variable domain: KAGVTQTPRYLIKTRGQQVTLSCSPISGHRSVSWYQQTPGQGLQFLFEYFSETQRNKGNFPGRFSGRQFSNSRSEMNVSTLELGDSALYLCPQGQGDYNSPLHFGNGTRLTVT.

V is TRBV30 and J is TRBJ2-5; tentative D call: TRBD2 (6 bases). Germline CDR1 reads GTSNPN; CDR2 reads SVGIG (reference sequence). V lost 4 bases and J lost 6, with 12 bases in between. This CDR3 comprises 12 residues. CDR3 coding DNA: TGTGCCTGGAAGCGGGTAAGCCAGACCCAGTACTTC. It translates to CAWKRVSQTQYF. The variable domain in full, with the rest retrieved from reference TRBV30 and TRBJ2-5, is SQTIHQWPATLVQPVGSPLSLECTVEGTSNPNLYWYRQAAGRGLQLLFYSVGIGQISSEVPQNLSASRPQDRQFILSSKKLLLSDSGFYLCAWKRVSQTQYFGPGTRLLVL.

The CDR3 protein is CASSADRGTGGTEAFF. In nucleotides, the CDR3 is TGTGCCAGCAGCGCGGACAGGGGTACAGGAGGAACTGAAGCTTTCTTT. The chain joins TRBV7-9 to TRBJ1-1; 9 bases match TRBD1. Germline CDR1 and CDR2: SEHNR and FQNEAQ (reference sequence). The length of the CDR3 is 16 residues. The ends lost 5 bases at V and 5 bases at J; junction bases unmatched: 12.

This chain connects TRBV28 to TRBJ1-3; TRBD1 matches at 8 bases. The trim removed 6 bases at V and 3 bases at J, leaving 22 bases unmatched. The CDR3 totals 20 residues. Germline CDR1 MDHEN, CDR2 SYDVKM. CDR3 DNA: TGTGCCAGCAGCAGGACTCGTGGACAGGGTGGGTGGTATCTTGGAAACACCATATATTTT. Translated, it gives CASSRTRGQGGWYLGNTIYF. Based on the CDR3 plus reference TRBV28 and TRBJ1-3, the full variable domain is DVKVTQSSRYLVKRTGEKVFLECVQDMDHENMFWYRQDPGLGLRLIYFSYDVKMKEKGDIPEGYSVSREKKERFSLILESASTNQTSMYLCASSRTRGQGGWYLGNTIYFGEGSWLTVV.

The chain couples TRBV25-1 to TRBJ1-2, with 8 bases lining up with TRBD1. The V gene end was trimmed by 8 bases and the J gene end by 8 bases; junction bases not matched to a gene: 10. Germline V gene sequence: CDR1 MGHDK, CDR2 SYGVNS. CDR3 length equals 13 residues. CDR3: CASGHPGGLGYTF. The CDR3 DNA sequence: TGTGCCAGCGGCCACCCAGGGGGCCTCGGCTACACCTTC.

This rearrangement joins TRBV11-3 to TRBJ1-1; 8 nucleotides match TRBD1. CDR1 is SGHNT, CDR2 YENEEA, per germline. J lost 1 base, V lost 9 bases, and 7 bases had no gene match. The CDR3 runs 14 residues. The CDR3 spells CASTRGQGNTEAFF. CDR3 in DNA: TGTGCCAGTACCCGAGGACAGGGGAACACTGAAGCTTTCTTT. Supplemented by reference TRBV11-3 and TRBJ1-1, the full variable domain reads EAGVVQSPRYKIIEKKQPVAFWCNPISGHNTLYWYLQNLGQGPELLIRYENEEAVDDSQLPKDRFSAERLKGVDSTLKIQPAELGDSAVYLCASTRGQGNTEAFFGQGTRLTVV.

The chain uses TRBV6-5 and TRBJ1-6; D gene ambiguous. V was clipped by 7 bases and J by 11 bases, with 15 bases between them. The CDR3 runs to 13 residues. Germline V gives CDR1 MNHEY, CDR2 SVGAGI. Here the CDR3 reads CASIHPSGPPLHF. The CDR3 coding sequence is TGTGCCAGCATACACCCGAGCGGGCCACCCCTCCACTTT.

The V and J genes are TRBV28 and TRBJ1-2; D remains ambiguous. The germline V gene has CDR1 MDHEN and CDR2 SYDVKM. The CDR3 totals 14 residues. Trimming stripped 8 bases from V and 5 bases from J, with 18 bases between. For the CDR3, the DNA is TGTGCCAGCCAGAATAGACAAAACCCTTATGGCTACACCTTC. Translating gives CASQNRQNPYGYTF.

The chain recombines TRBV15 with TRBJ1-5; D uncertain. The CDR3 consists of 14 residues. CDR1 is LNHNV, CDR2 YYDKDF, per germline (reference sequence). Trimming took off 0 bases at V and 8 bases at J, with 11 bases between the two ends. CDR3 nucleotide sequence: TGTGCCACCAGCAGAGACAGGAACGGGGAGCCCCAGCATTTT. It is translated as CATSRDRNGEPQHF.

J is TRBJ1-1 and V is TRBV27; 12 bases fit TRBD1. The CDR3 is 15 residues long. V lost 2 bases to trimming and J lost 4 bases; unmatched junction nucleotides: 2. Germline lookup yields CDR1 MNHEY and CDR2 SMNVEV (reference sequence). CDR3 bases: TGTGCCAGCAGTTTAGGGACAGGGGGCGTCACTGAAGCTTTCTTT. Translated: CASSLGTGGVTEAFF.

The chain carries TRBV5-4 and TRBJ1-1, with 7 bases lining up with TRBD1. Germline loops: CDR1 SGHNT, CDR2 YYREEE (reference sequence). The V gene end was trimmed by 3 bases and the J gene end by 1 base; junction bases not matched to a gene: 0. The CDR3 covers 13 residues. In DNA form, the CDR3 reads TGTGCCAGCAGCTGGGACAGGAACACTGAAGCTTTCTTT. Protein sequence: CASSWDRNTEAFF.

A single count supports this clone. V is TRBV7-8 and J is TRBJ1-3; weak D call: TRBD1 (5 bases). V lost 1 base and J lost 4, with 5 bases in between. Germline-derived CDR1 and CDR2 are SGHVS and FQNEAQ. This CDR3 is built from 13 residues. The CDR3 here is CASSLDRGNTIYF. In DNA form, the CDR3 reads TGTGCCAGCAGCTTAGACAGGGGAAACACCATATATTTT.

The J gene is TRBJ2-5, the V gene TRBV2; possibly TRBD1 for D (5 bases). Germline CDR1 reads SNHLY; CDR2 reads FYNNEI. CDR3 size: 14 residues. Trimming pared 3 bases from V and 1 base from J, leaving 9 bases between. The CDR3 region is CASSDGRAQETQYF. Written as DNA, the CDR3 is TGTGCCAGCAGTGATGGCAGGGCCCAAGAGACCCAGTACTTC.

The chain uses TRBV19 and TRBJ1-5; 9 nucleotides align to TRBD1. V dropped 4 bases and J dropped 3; count of bases not matched to a gene: 4. Germline V gene lookup returns CDR1 LNHDA and CDR2 SQIVND (reference sequence). The CDR3 totals 15 residues. The CDR3 reads CASSRTGDNNQPQHF. CDR3 DNA: TGTGCCAGTAGTAGGACAGGGGATAACAATCAGCCCCAGCATTTT.

The rearrangement links TRBV27 to TRBJ2-5; D remains ambiguous. CDR1 is MNHEY and CDR2 is SMNVEV in the germline V gene (reference sequence). Trimming pared 0 bases from V and 1 base from J, leaving 6 bases between. The CDR3 is 14 residues long. The CDR3 DNA reads as TGTGCCAGCAGTTTATCCTTATTCCAAGAGACCCAGTACTTC. It codes for CASSLSLFQETQYF.

The rearrangement joins TRBV6-5 to TRBJ1-2; TRBD1 matches at 7 bases. Germline values: CDR1 MNHEY, CDR2 SVGAGI. The CDR3 is 15 residues long. J gave up 3 bases and V 8 bases, and 12 bases lay outside the gene matches. This CDR3 reads CASGVGTAIYYGYTF. CDR3 nucleotides: TGTGCCAGCGGGGTGGGGACAGCTATTTACTATGGCTACACCTTC.

The table lists this clone with a few counts. The rearrangement joins TRBV11-2 to TRBJ2-2, with TRBD1 matching 7 bases. Germline-derived CDR1 and CDR2 are SGHAT and FQNNGV. With 2 bases clipped from V and 3 bases from J, the junction kept 9 bases outside the gene matches. The CDR3 loop spans 17 amino acids. The CDR3 DNA sequence: TGTGCCAGCAGCTTACTCGACAGGGCGCGGGACACCGGGGAGCTGTTTTTT. Amino acid sequence: CASSLLDRARDTGELFF. The full variable domain, rest sourced from reference TRBV11-2 and TRBJ2-2, is EAGVAQSPRYKIIEKRQSVAFWCNPISGHATLYWYQQILGQGPKLLIQFQNNGVVDDSQLPKDRFSAERLKGVDSTLKIQPAKLEDSAVYLCASSLLDRARDTGELFFGEGSRLTVL.

This chain uses TRBV5-1 with TRBJ2-6; 9 bases fit TRBD2. J lost 4 bases, V lost 4 bases, and 18 bases had no gene match. Germline CDR1 SGHRS, CDR2 YFSETQ. The CDR3 contains 20 residues. The CDR3 DNA reads as TGCGCCAGCAGCCCGGCCCGTGATAGCGGGGGATCCTCCGGGGCCAACGTCCTGACTTTC. It translates to CASSPARDSGGSSGANVLTF.

This clone was observed a single time. The chain has TRBV19 and TRBJ1-6; no clear D. The CDR3 runs to 13 residues. The V gene lost 6 bases and the J gene lost 5 bases, with 8 bases spanning the gap. Germline V CDR1 and CDR2: LNHDA, SQIVND (reference sequence). CDR3 residues: CASSQVDNSPLHF. The CDR3 DNA sequence: TGTGCCAGTAGCCAGGTTGATAATTCACCCCTCCACTTT.

The V call is TRBV5-1, the J call TRBJ2-1, with TRBD2 identical over 9 bases. Germline V gene data show CDR1 as SGHRS and CDR2 as YFSETQ. The CDR3 totals 14 residues. Trimming at V came to 5 bases and at J to 4 bases, leaving 4 bases not matched to a gene. The CDR3 is CASRETSGYNEQFF. CDR3 DNA sequence: TGCGCCAGCAGAGAGACTAGCGGTTACAATGAGCAGTTCTTC.

The rearrangement joins TRBV24-1 to TRBJ2-5; D might be TRBD1 (6 bases). Germline lookup yields CDR1 KGHDR and CDR2 SFDVKD. The V end lost 0 bases, the J end lost 1 base, and 23 bases lay between the germline ends. The CDR3 has 20 residues. The CDR3 coding sequence is TGTGCCACCAGTGATTTGCCGGGGATAGGGGGTGGGGCCGTCCAAGAGACCCAGTACTTC. It encodes CATSDLPGIGGGAVQETQYF.

The chain uses TRBV9 and TRBJ2-7; 11 bases map to TRBD2. The V gene end was trimmed by 2 bases and the J gene end by 5 bases; junction bases not matched to a gene: 6. Per the germline V gene, CDR1 is SGDLS and CDR2 is YYNGEE. This CDR3 spans 15 amino acids. The CDR3 is CASSVLAGGPNEQYF. CDR3 bases: TGTGCCAGCAGCGTGTTAGCGGGAGGGCCAAACGAGCAGTACTTC.

The chain links TRBV9 to TRBJ1-2; perhaps TRBD1 as D (5 bases). V lost 3 bases to trimming and J lost 4 bases, with 10 bases between them. The CDR3 sequence is 13 residues long. Germline V gene data show CDR1 as SGDLS and CDR2 as YYNGEE. As DNA, the CDR3 is TGTGCCAGCAGCGGGAGGGACGGCTATGGCTACACCTTC. Its translation is CASSGRDGYGYTF.

This clone was seen just once. The same CDR3 also results from other DNA sequences found in this sample. The CDR3 is CASSQGSQPQHF. Here the CDR3 DNA reads TGCGCCAGCAGCCAAGGTAGTCAGCCCCAGCATTTT. The rearrangement uses TRBV4-1 and TRBJ1-5; D remains ambiguous. Trimming left V 1 base short and J 6 bases short, with 4 bases between. Germline CDR1 reads MGHRA; CDR2 reads YSYEKL. The CDR3 sequence is 12 residues long.

This rearrangement joins TRBV19 to TRBJ2-7; D ambiguous. The V end lost 2 bases, the J end lost 0 bases, and 8 bases lay between the germline ends. CDR1 is LNHDA, CDR2 SQIVND, per germline (reference sequence). The CDR3 consists of 14 residues. The DNA for the CDR3 is TGTGCCAGTAGTATATACTCAGGCTCCTACGAGCAGTACTTC. This sequence encodes CASSIYSGSYEQYF.

The gene calls are TRBV15 and TRBJ2-5; 8 nucleotides align to TRBD2. The germline V gene encodes CDR1 LNHNV and CDR2 YYDKDF (reference sequence). V lost 4 bases to trimming and J lost 2 bases; unmatched junction nucleotides: 6. This CDR3 has 15 amino acids. CDR3 in DNA: TGTGCCACCAGCATTACAAGCGGGGGTCAAGAGACCCAGTACTTC. Its translation is CATSITSGGQETQYF.

The chain recombines TRBV9 with TRBJ2-5; 9 nucleotides match TRBD1. The CDR3 runs to 15 residues. V trimming: 0 bases; J trimming: 4 bases; junction bases outside the gene matches: 4. Germline V gives CDR1 SGDLS, CDR2 YYNGEE. The CDR3 region has the DNA TGTGCCAGCAGCGTAGGGGGACAGGGTGTAGAGACCCAGTACTTC. Amino acid sequence: CASSVGGQGVETQYF.